This T cell receptor beta chain came from a study of beta chain features in type 1 diabetes. Every isolated RNA sample was fully reverse transcribed, so sequencing captured expressed TCRB transcripts. Some clones are missing from TCRdb's copy, which holds only in-frame ones; the method was immunoSEQ multiplex PCR. The sample lists a few hundred thousand clones; approximately 15% were seen once. The CDR3 extends over 12 amino acids. Trimming took off 6 bases at V and 4 bases at J, with 9 bases between the two ends. Germline CDR1 is MNHNY and CDR2 is SVGAGI (reference sequence). Sequencing used naive CD4+ T cells from blood. This clonotype originated in a man aged 30 to 39 in good health. The chain is built from TRBV6-6 and TRBJ1-1, with D possibly being TRBD1 (5 bases). The CDR3 nucleotides are TGTGCCAGCAGGGGGCGAGGCACTGAAGCTTTCTTT. Its protein is CASRGRGTEAFF.